The sequence of this TCR beta chain was determined in a study of blood T cell repertoires in COVID-19. Germline V gives CDR1 SGHRS, CDR2 YFSETQ. CDR3 size: 16 residues. The trim removed 0 bases at V and 7 bases at J, leaving 7 bases unmatched. A few counts support this clone. Produced via immunoSEQ multiplex PCR; TCRdb's table is partial and in-frame only. The data show 150,000 or so clones, roughly 77% seen once. The sequence was collected from an older woman with COVID-19, enrolled during active disease. This rearrangement joins TRBV5-1 to TRBJ1-6; TRBD1 matches at 7 bases. Sample: peripheral blood. CDR3 loop: CASSLVGGALNSPLHF. The CDR3, as DNA: TGCGCCAGCAGCTTGGTAGGGGGCGCCTTGAATTCACCCCTCCACTTT.